This T cell receptor beta chain was recorded in a study of control samples from healthy donors and cancer patients. This table comes from immunoSEQ multiplex PCR, and its TCRdb copy is limited to in-frame clones, with some not included. The sample has about 120,000 clones, about 93% seen once. This sequence was found in a man in his forties in good health. Sequencing input: blood.

The CDR3 loop reads CASSQGFGTGKGTDTQYF. As DNA, the CDR3 is TGTGCCAGCAGCCAAGGTTTTGGAACAGGGAAGGGCACAGATACGCAGTATTTT. This chain connects TRBV14 to TRBJ2-3; possible D gene TRBD1, 6 bases. This CDR3 is 18 amino acids long. V was pared by 1 base and J by 1 base, with 18 bases between. Germline values: CDR1 SGHDN, CDR2 FVKESK.